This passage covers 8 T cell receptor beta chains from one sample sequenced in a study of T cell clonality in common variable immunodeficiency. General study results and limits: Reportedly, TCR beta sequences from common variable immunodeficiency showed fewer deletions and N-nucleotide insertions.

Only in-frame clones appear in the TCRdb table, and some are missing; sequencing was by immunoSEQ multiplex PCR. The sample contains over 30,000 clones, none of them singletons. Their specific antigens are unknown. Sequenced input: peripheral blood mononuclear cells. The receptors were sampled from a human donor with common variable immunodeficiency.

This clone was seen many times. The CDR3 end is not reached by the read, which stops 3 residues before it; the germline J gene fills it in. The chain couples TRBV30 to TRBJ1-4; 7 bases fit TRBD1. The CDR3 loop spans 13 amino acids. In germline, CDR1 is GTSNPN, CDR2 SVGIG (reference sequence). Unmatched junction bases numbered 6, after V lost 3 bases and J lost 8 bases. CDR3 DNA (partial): TGTGCCTGGAGCGTACAGGGGAAAGAAAAA. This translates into CAWSVQGKEK. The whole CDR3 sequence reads CAWSVQGKEKLFF.

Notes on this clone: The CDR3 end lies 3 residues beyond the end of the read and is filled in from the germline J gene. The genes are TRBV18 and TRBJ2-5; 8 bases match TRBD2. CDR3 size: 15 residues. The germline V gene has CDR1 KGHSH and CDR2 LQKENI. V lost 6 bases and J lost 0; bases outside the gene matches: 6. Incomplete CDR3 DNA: TGTGCCAGCTCGCCGCGGGGGGAGTACCAAGAGACC. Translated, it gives CASSPRGEYQET. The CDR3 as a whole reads CASSPRGEYQETQYF.

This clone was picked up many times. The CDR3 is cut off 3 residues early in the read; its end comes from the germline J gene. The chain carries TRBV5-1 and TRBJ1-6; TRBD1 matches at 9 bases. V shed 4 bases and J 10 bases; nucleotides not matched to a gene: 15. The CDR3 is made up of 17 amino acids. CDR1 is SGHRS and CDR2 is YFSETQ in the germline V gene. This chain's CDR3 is CASSPSYLGQGNSPLHF. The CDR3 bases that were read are TGCGCCAGCAGCCCCAGCTATCTTGGACAGGGGAACTCACCC.

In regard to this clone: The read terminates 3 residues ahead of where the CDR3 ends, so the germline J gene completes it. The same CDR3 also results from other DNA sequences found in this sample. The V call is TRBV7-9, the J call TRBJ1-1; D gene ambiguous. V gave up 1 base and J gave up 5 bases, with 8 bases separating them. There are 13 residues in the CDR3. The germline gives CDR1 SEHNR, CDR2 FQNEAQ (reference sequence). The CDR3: CASSLDAVTEAFF. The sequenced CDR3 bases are TGTGCCAGCAGCTTAGACGCGGTGACTGAA.

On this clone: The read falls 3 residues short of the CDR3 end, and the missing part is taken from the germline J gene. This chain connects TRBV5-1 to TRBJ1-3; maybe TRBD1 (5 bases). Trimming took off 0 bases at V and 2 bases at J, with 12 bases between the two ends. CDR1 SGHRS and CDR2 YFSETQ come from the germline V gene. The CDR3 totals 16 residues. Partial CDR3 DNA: TGCGCCAGCAGCTTGGACGGCGGGGGTGCTGGAAACACC. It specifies CASSLDGGGAGNT. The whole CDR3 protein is CASSLDGGGAGNTIYF.

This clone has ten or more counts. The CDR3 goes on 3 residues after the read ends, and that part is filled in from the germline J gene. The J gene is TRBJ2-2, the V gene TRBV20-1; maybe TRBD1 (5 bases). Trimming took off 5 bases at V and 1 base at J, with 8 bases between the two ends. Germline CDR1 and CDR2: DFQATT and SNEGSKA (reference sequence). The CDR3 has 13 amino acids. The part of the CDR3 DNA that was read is TGCAGTGCTGGTGACAGGAACACCGGGGAG. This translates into CSAGDRNTGE. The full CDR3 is CSAGDRNTGELFF.

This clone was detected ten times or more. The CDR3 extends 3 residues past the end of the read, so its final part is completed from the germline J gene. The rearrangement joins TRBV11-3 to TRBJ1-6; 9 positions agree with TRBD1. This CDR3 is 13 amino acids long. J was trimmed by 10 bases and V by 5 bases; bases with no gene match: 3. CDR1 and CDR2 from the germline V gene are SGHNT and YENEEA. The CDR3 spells CASSPGQGSPLHF. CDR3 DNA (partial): TGTGCCAGCAGCCCGGGACAGGGCTCACCC.

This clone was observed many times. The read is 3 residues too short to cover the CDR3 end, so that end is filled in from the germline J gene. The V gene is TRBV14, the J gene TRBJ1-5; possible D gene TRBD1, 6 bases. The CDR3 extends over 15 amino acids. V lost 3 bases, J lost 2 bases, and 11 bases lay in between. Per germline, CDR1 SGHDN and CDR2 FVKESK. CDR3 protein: CASSHAQGGNQPQHF. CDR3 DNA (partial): TGTGCCAGCAGCCATGCACAGGGTGGCAATCAGCCC.